The source of this T cell receptor (beta chain) is a study of cytomegalovirus exposure and HLA in healthy donors. With 60 Vbeta and 13 Jbeta primers, the PCR was carried out. Measured with immunoSEQ multiplex PCR; TCRdb has only the in-frame clones, and not every one. The table for this sample gives roughly 70,000 clones. With regard to this clone: Its cognate antigen is unknown.

CDR1 and CDR2 (germline): SGDLS, YYNGEE. The CDR3 length is 16 residues. Trimming shortened V by 4 bases and J by 7 bases, and 24 bases separated the two germline ends. Overall study results and limits: A link between a missense DCLRE1C variant and TCR beta V- and J-gene trimming emerged from a later analysis. What was likely a sequencing artifact was a cluster of highly shared sequence variants. From TCR beta sequences, most subjects' HLA-A and HLA-B alleles were reportedly predicted accurately. Presence/absence analyses took donor sequencing depth as roughly uniform.

The receptor's source is a female donor in good health and CMV-seropositive. The J gene is TRBJ2-7, the V gene TRBV9; a weak D match, TRBD2 (6 bases). Material for sequencing was PBMCs. The DNA of the CDR3 is TGTGCCAGCAGCTTCGGAGACTCACTGGGTGCGGGGGAGCAGTACTTC. Its translation is CASSFGDSLGAGEQYF.